This T cell receptor (beta chain) was identified during a study of beta chain features in type 1 diabetes. Study context: Researchers looked at around 100 million sorted cells across all samples.

This clone was counted only a few times. The antigen remains unidentified. General study results and limits: Shortening that was moderate but significant affected the TCRB CDR3s of Type 1 diabetes patients in all four CD4+ subsets.

With 2 bases removed from V and 8 bases from J, the gap between germline ends came to 18 bases. Germline loops: CDR1 MNHNY, CDR2 SVGAGI (reference sequence). The CDR3 extends over 15 amino acids. cDNA synthesis used the whole RNA isolate, giving expressed TCRB sequences. Measured with immunoSEQ multiplex PCR; TCRdb has only the in-frame clones, and not every one. The sample includes 100,000 to 150,000 clones, roughly 10% of them seen just once. Donors contributed one heparinised blood draw apiece, averaging about 120 mL. Sequencing used central memory CD4+ T cells from blood. The V call is TRBV6-6, the J call TRBJ2-5; possible D gene TRBD2, 5 bases. The receptor was isolated from a man between 25 and 39 years old with type 1 diabetes. CDR3 DNA: TGTGCCAGCAGTTACCAAGGGCCCTCCGAGGGTACCCAGTACTTC. It yields the protein CASSYQGPSEGTQYF.